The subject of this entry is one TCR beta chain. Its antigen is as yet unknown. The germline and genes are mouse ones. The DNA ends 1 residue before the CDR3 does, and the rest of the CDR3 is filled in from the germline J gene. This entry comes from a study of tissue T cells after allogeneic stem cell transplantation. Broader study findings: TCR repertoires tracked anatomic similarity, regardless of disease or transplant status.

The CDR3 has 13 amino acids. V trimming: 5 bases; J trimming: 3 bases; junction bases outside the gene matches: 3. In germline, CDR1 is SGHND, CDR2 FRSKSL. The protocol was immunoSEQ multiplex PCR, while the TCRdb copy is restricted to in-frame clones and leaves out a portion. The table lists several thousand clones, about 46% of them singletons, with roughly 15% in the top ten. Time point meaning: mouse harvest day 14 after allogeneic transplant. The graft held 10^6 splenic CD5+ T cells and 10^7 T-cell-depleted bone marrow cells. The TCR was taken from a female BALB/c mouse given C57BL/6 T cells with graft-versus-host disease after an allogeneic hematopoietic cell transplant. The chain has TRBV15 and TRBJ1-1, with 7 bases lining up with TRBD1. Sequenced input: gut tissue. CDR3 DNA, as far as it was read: TGTGCCAGCAGTCTGACAGGGCACACAGAAGTCTTC. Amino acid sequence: CASSLTGHTEVF. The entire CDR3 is CASSLTGHTEVFF.